This T cell receptor beta chain comes out of a study of shared clonotypes between healthy human individuals. This CDR3 region has 16 residues. CDR1 and CDR2 (germline): LNHDA, SQIVND (reference sequence). Losses at the gene ends were 5 bases for V and 4 bases for J; bases not matched to a gene: 12. Clones were sequenced by immunoSEQ multiplex PCR, and TCRdb holds only the in-frame ones, with some missing. The table includes nearly 750,000 clones, about two thirds detected once. This TCR came from a woman aged 30 to 39 in good health. What was sequenced was memory CD4+ T cells sorted from blood. Subset reported: CD45RA-negative fraction. This chain connects TRBV19 to TRBJ1-2, with 8 positions matching TRBD1. The CDR3 DNA is TGTGCCAGTAGTGCCCAGGGGGCCCCAGGGCCCTATGGCTACACCTTC. Translating it yields CASSAQGAPGPYGYTF.